This TCR beta chain was recovered during a study of cytomegalovirus exposure and HLA in healthy donors. About this clone itself: Its specificity is unknown.

Both 60 Vbeta primers and 13 Jbeta primers went into the PCR. TCRdb's copy holds only in-frame clones and misses some; the assay was immunoSEQ multiplex PCR. The sample includes about 160,000 clones, roughly 77% of them seen just once. Whole-study results and caveats: Across HLA loci, a later analysis found differing TCR association rates, with DRB1 most and HLA-C fewest.

Trimming cost V 4 bases and J 3 bases, with 13 bases left between them. This CDR3 contains 14 residues. In germline, CDR1 is SGHRS, CDR2 YFSETQ. The sequencing input was PBMCs. This receptor was obtained from a man between 45 and 60 years old in good health and CMV-seropositive. V and J are TRBV5-1 and TRBJ1-1; D gene ambiguous. The CDR3 spells CASSPQDLDTEAFF. The CDR3 region has the DNA TGCGCCAGCAGCCCGCAGGATCTGGACACTGAAGCTTTCTTT.